The 25 T cell receptor beta chains reported below all come from one sample, sequenced in a study of blood T cell repertoires in COVID-19. Profiled with immunoSEQ multiplex PCR; TCRdb holds only in-frame clones, not every one. The sample consists of some 50,000 clones, approximately 82% of them appearing once. Sequencing was performed on peripheral blood. The receptors here all came from a human donor in a cohort sampled during active COVID-19.

The V and J genes are TRBV19 and TRBJ2-1; 7 bases line up with TRBD2. J gave up 6 bases and V 1 base, and 6 bases lay outside the gene matches. CDR1 and CDR2 (germline): LNHDA, SQIVND (reference sequence). This CDR3 is 15 amino acids long. The CDR3 region has the DNA TGTGCCAGTAGTATAGTGTGGAGCGGGGTCAATGAGCAGTTCTTC. It translates to CASSIVWSGVNEQFF.

There are a few counts of this clone. This chain joins TRBV6-4 and TRBJ2-3; a possible D gene is TRBD2 (6 bases). The germline V and J ends were trimmed by 2 bases and 4 bases, with 13 bases remaining between them. Germline values: CDR1 MRHNA, CDR2 SNTAGT. CDR3 length: 15 residues. As DNA, the CDR3 is TGTGCCAGCAGTGACGGGACTTTAGGAGCAGATACGCAGTATTTT. This translates into CASSDGTLGADTQYF.

The rearrangement uses TRBV5-1 and TRBJ1-1, with TRBD1 matching over 9 bases. CDR1 and CDR2 (germline): SGHRS, YFSETQ. V lost 4 bases and J lost 5; bases outside the gene matches: 6. This CDR3 comprises 14 residues. In DNA, the CDR3 is TGCGCCAGCAGCCCGACAGGGGGGGGGACTGAAGCTTTCTTT. The encoded protein is CASSPTGGGTEAFF.

This clone was detected only a few times. This chain connects TRBV3-1 (or the pseudogene TRBV3-2) to TRBJ2-7, with 8 bases lining up with TRBD2. Germline V gene lookup returns CDR1 LGHDT and CDR2 YNNKEL (reference sequence). V lost 4 bases and J lost 4; bases outside the gene matches: 0. The CDR3 has 12 amino acids. The CDR3 sequence: CASSPGGYEQYF. CDR3 sequence (DNA): TGTGCCAGCAGCCCGGGGGGGTACGAGCAGTACTTC.

This clone was observed once. The V and J genes are TRBV15 and TRBJ1-2; 8 nucleotides line up with TRBD1. Germline lookup yields CDR1 LNHNV and CDR2 YYDKDF (reference sequence). The CDR3 runs 15 residues. The V segment lost 3 bases and the J segment 6 bases; nucleotides outside the gene matches: 9. The CDR3 reads CATSSRTGPLDGYTF. The CDR3 DNA is TGTGCCACCAGCAGTCGGACAGGGCCCCTGGATGGCTACACCTTC. The entire variable domain, with the rest obtained from reference TRBV15 and TRBJ1-2, is as follows: DAMVIQNPRYQVTQFGKPVTLSCSQTLNHNVMYWYQQKSSQAPKLLFHYYDKDFNNEADTPDNFQSRRPNTSFCFLDIRSPGLGDTAMYLCATSSRTGPLDGYTFGSGTRLTVV.

V is TRBV7-2 and J is TRBJ2-7; 10 bases fit TRBD2. Germline CDR1 SGHTA, CDR2 FQGNSA. J lost 0 bases, V lost 3 bases, and 5 bases had no gene match. There are 16 residues in the CDR3. CDR3 sequence (DNA): TGTGCCAGCAGCTTGGGACTAGCGACTAGCTCCTACGAGCAGTACTTC. It encodes CASSLGLATSSYEQYF.

The chain uses TRBV11-2 and TRBJ1-2; D is unclear. Looked up from germline, CDR1 is SGHAT and CDR2 is FQNNGV. V lost 0 bases and J lost 2, with 13 bases in between. The CDR3 is 16 amino acids. The CDR3 DNA sequence: TGTGCCAGCAGCTTAGAGGTTTTGGGAGGGAACTATGGCTACACCTTC. As protein: CASSLEVLGGNYGYTF.

This chain uses TRBV7-9 with TRBJ1-3; no definite D call. V lost 4 bases to trimming and J lost 1 base, with 14 bases between them. The CDR3 extends over 16 amino acids. Looked up from germline, CDR1 is SEHNR and CDR2 is FQNEAQ (reference sequence). The CDR3: CASSSNGRGSGNTIYF. CDR3 DNA: TGTGCCAGCAGCTCGAATGGTCGCGGATCTGGAAACACCATATATTTT.

The rearrangement joins TRBV29-1 to TRBJ2-7, with D hard to call. Per the germline V gene, CDR1 is SQVTM and CDR2 is ANQGSEA. Trimming took 2 bases from V and 3 from J, leaving 5 bases between them. The CDR3 length is 11 residues. DNA for the CDR3: TGCAGCGTTGAACTTAGCTACGAGCAGTACTTC. It yields the protein CSVELSYEQYF.

The genes are TRBV3-1 (or the pseudogene TRBV3-2) and TRBJ1-2, with unresolved D. V was pared by 0 bases and J by 2 bases, with 13 bases between. Germline loops: CDR1 LGHDT, CDR2 YNNKEL (reference sequence). CDR3 length: 16 residues. In nucleotides, the CDR3 is TGTGCCAGCAGCCAAGATCATGTAGGAGGAAACTATGGCTACACCTTC. Its protein is CASSQDHVGGNYGYTF.

The chain couples TRBV5-1 to TRBJ2-3; 15 nucleotides align to TRBD2. The CDR3 spans 17 residues. Germline values: CDR1 SGHRS, CDR2 YFSETQ. V lost 6 bases, J lost 1 base, and 6 bases stayed unmatched. The CDR3, as DNA: TGCGCCAGCAAGGGGACTAGCGGGAGGAAAGGCACAGATACGCAGTATTTT. It translates to CASKGTSGRKGTDTQYF.

The chain has TRBV6-6 and TRBJ2-7; the match to TRBD1 covers 7 bases. The CDR3 runs 15 residues. Germline CDR1 MNHNY, CDR2 SVGAGI (reference sequence). Losses at the gene ends were 6 bases for V and 3 bases for J; bases not matched to a gene: 11. The CDR3 spells CASRRTGQEIYEQYF. The CDR3 DNA sequence: TGTGCCAGCAGACGCACCGGACAGGAGATCTACGAGCAGTACTTC.

The chain recombines TRBV3-1 (or the pseudogene TRBV3-2) with TRBJ2-7; maybe TRBD2 (5 bases). In germline, CDR1 is LGHDT, CDR2 YNNKEL (reference sequence). V lost 2 bases and J lost 4, with 6 bases in between. CDR3 length: 12 residues. The CDR3 DNA reads as TGTGCCAGCAGCCAACCGGGGTACGAGCAGTACTTC. It is translated as CASSQPGYEQYF.

CDR3 coding DNA: TGTGCCAGCTCCGGGAGGGAAGAGACCCAGTACTTC. The encoded protein is CASSGREETQYF. The genes are TRBV11-2 and TRBJ2-5; 8 bases fit TRBD2. Germline assignment: CDR1 SGHAT and CDR2 FQNNGV. J was trimmed by 3 bases and V by 8 bases; bases with no gene match: 2. The CDR3 runs 12 residues.

This clone has just a few counts. V gene TRBV19 combines with J gene TRBJ1-2; 9 nucleotides agree with TRBD1. The CDR3 has 14 amino acids. CDR1 and CDR2 from the germline V gene are LNHDA and SQIVND (reference sequence). Trimming cost V 5 bases and J 8 bases; bases outside gene matches: 9. CDR3: CASSLAGTGKGYTF. Here the CDR3 DNA reads TGTGCCAGTAGTCTTGCCGGGACAGGGAAGGGCTACACCTTC.

This chain links TRBV5-6 with TRBJ1-3; 7 bases fit TRBD1. V lost 4 bases and J lost 4; bases outside the gene matches: 8. The germline V gene encodes CDR1 SGHDT and CDR2 YYEEEE. The CDR3 runs to 15 residues. The CDR3 sequence: CASSKKGASGNTIYF. CDR3 coding DNA: TGTGCCAGCAGCAAGAAGGGGGCTTCGGGAAACACCATATATTTT.

The chain is built from TRBV27 and TRBJ2-3; D not certain. This CDR3 is built from 9 residues. Germline loops: CDR1 MNHEY, CDR2 SMNVEV (reference sequence). The CDR3 is CAWADGQYF. The DNA for the CDR3 is TGTGCGTGGGCAGATGGGCAGTATTTT.

This chain uses TRBV6-6 with TRBJ1-5, with TRBD1 as a possible D gene (5 bases). The germline CDR1 and CDR2 sequences are MNHNY and SVGAGI (reference sequence). V lost 6 bases and J 5 bases, leaving 14 bases between the germline ends. This CDR3 contains 14 residues. Here the CDR3 reads CASSPTVLYQPQHF. Here the CDR3 DNA reads TGTGCCAGCAGCCCGACAGTCCTCTATCAGCCCCAGCATTTT.

The CDR3 protein is CASSLAYRTDTQYF. In DNA, the CDR3 is TGTGCCAGCAGCTTGGCCTACAGGACAGATACGCAGTATTTT. The gene calls are TRBV5-4 and TRBJ2-3, with D perhaps matching TRBD1 (5 bases). V lost 0 bases to trimming and J lost 3 bases, with 8 bases between them. The CDR3 is made up of 14 amino acids. Per germline, CDR1 SGHNT and CDR2 YYREEE (reference sequence).

This chain connects TRBV7-2 to TRBJ1-4; no firm D call. The CDR3 is 18 amino acids. Germline V gene sequence: CDR1 SGHTA, CDR2 FQGNSA. The V end lost 5 bases, the J end lost 5 bases, and 24 bases lay between the germline ends. The CDR3 DNA reads as TGTGCCAGCAGCGGAGGCTATTATGGCGGTGAGAAAAATGAAAAACTGTTTTTT. This gives the protein CASSGGYYGGEKNEKLFF.

The V gene is TRBV7-9, the J gene TRBJ1-4, with D unresolved. V dropped 3 bases and J dropped 10 bases, with 9 bases sitting between them. The germline CDR1 and CDR2 sequences are SEHNR and FQNEAQ (reference sequence). The CDR3 covers 12 residues. The CDR3 reads CASSLKGGKLFF. CDR3 nucleotide sequence: TGTGCCAGCAGCTTGAAAGGAGGAAAACTGTTTTTT.

This sequence joins TRBV27 and TRBJ2-3, with D possibly TRBD1 on 6 matching bases. The CDR3 covers 16 residues. V was cut by 4 bases and J by 3 bases, with 17 bases left in between. Germline lookup yields CDR1 MNHEY and CDR2 SMNVEV (reference sequence). The CDR3 bases are TGTGCCAGCAGTTCCAGGGACCCAGGGGTGACAGATACGCAGTATTTT. Its translation is CASSSRDPGVTDTQYF.

This chain uses TRBV6-1 with TRBJ1-5; 7 nucleotides align to TRBD1. V lost 2 bases, J lost 7 bases, and 14 bases stayed unmatched. The CDR3 is 17 amino acids. Germline V CDR1 and CDR2: MNHNS, SASEGT. CDR3 DNA sequence: TGTGCCAGCAGTGAAAGGCCGAACTTACAAGGGGGCCAGCCCCAGCATTTT. Translation: CASSERPNLQGGQPQHF.

This rearrangement joins TRBV29-1 to TRBJ2-3; 13 bases match TRBD2. Trimming removed 7 bases from V and 4 bases from J; junction bases left unmatched: 5. This CDR3 is built from 14 residues. Germline V lookup: CDR1 SQVTM, CDR2 ANQGSEA. The CDR3 DNA reads TGCAGCGGGGGGACTAGCGGGGCTTCAGATACGCAGTATTTT. This sequence encodes CSGGTSGASDTQYF.

V gene TRBV5-1 combines with J gene TRBJ1-1; 7 bases map to TRBD1. Per germline, CDR1 SGHRS and CDR2 YFSETQ. V shed 5 bases and J 4 bases; nucleotides not matched to a gene: 8. The CDR3 runs to 14 residues. The CDR3 reads CASRLTAGGTEAFF. The DNA of the CDR3 is TGCGCCAGCAGACTTACCGCAGGGGGCACTGAAGCTTTCTTT. Combining the CDR3 with reference TRBV5-1 and TRBJ1-1 gives the whole variable domain KAGVTQTPRYLIKTRGQQVTLSCSPISGHRSVSWYQQTPGQGLQFLFEYFSETQRNKGNFPGRFSGRQFSNSRSEMNVSTLELGDSALYLCASRLTAGGTEAFFGQGTRLTVV.